This entry is about one TCR beta chain. This entry is derived from a study of blood T cell repertoires in COVID-19. Looking at the study overall: Sites across the United States, Italy and Spain contributed samples from acute and convalescent COVID-19. Sample material is recorded as cDNA or gDNA derived from T cells, B-cell-depleted T cells, or PBMCs.

As processed by the authors: Researchers report that nucleated cell counts were estimated from reference gene primer amplification. Assay: immunoSEQ multiplex PCR; the TCRdb copy retains only in-frame clones and omits some. V, J and clone size reflect that table, while D and trimming were determined from the DNA. Of about 400,000 clones detected, 70% to 90% appear once; the ten largest clones hold under 8.5%. It was during active infection that Seattle patients were enrolled and then longitudinally followed. Trimming at V came to 2 bases and at J to 5 bases, leaving 2 bases not matched to a gene. The CDR3 totals 14 residues. Germline CDR1 is LNHNV and CDR2 is YYDKDF (reference sequence).

The rearrangement links TRBV15 to TRBJ1-5; 8 bases align to TRBD1. The material sequenced was peripheral blood. The receptor comes from a woman aged 55-70 years with COVID-19, enrolled during active disease. Written as DNA, the CDR3 is TGTGCCACCAGCAGACTGACAGGGGATCAGCCCCAGCATTTT. Translating gives CATSRLTGDQPQHF.